This passage covers 18 T cell receptor beta chains from one sample sequenced in a study of response to subunit inactivated influenza vaccine. TCRdb itself ran the RT-PCR reads through MiXCR, one entry per CDR3 protein. The table records roughly 190,000 distinct CDR3 sequences, about 12% of them present only once. These data are also associated with another study on T cells expressing NK-cell markers. That publication notes: It was by 5'RACE template switching with UMIs that TCR beta cDNA was made.

The material was CD8+ T cells sorted from PBMCs, obtained about 13 days after vaccination. These receptors were taken from a man aged 50-59 years who received an inactivated influenza vaccine.

The chain recombines TRBV7-9 with TRBJ2-2; 12 nucleotides line up with TRBD1. With V trimmed by 2 bases and J by 2 bases, 3 bases remained unmatched. This CDR3 is 17 amino acids long. In germline, CDR1 is SEHNR, CDR2 FQNEAQ (reference sequence). The CDR3 here is CASSLWDRGPNTGELFF. Here the CDR3 DNA reads TGTGCCAGCAGCTTATGGGACAGGGGGCCCAACACCGGGGAGCTGTTTTTT.

This chain connects TRBV2 to TRBJ1-2; D is uncertain. Trimming cost V 8 bases and J 8 bases, with 9 bases left between them. Germline lookup yields CDR1 SNHLY and CDR2 FYNNEI. This CDR3 region has 10 residues. The CDR3 is CASSVRGYTF. The DNA of the CDR3 is TGTGCCAGCTCGGTCCGGGGCTACACCTTC.

This clonotype was counted between two and nine times. The chain carries TRBV14 and TRBJ1-2, with D hard to call. The CDR3 is 13 residues long. Germline V gives CDR1 SGHDN, CDR2 FVKESK. V lost 1 base, J lost 5 bases, and 8 bases lay in between. The CDR3 protein is CASSQAGFYGYTF. CDR3 in DNA: TGTGCCAGCAGCCAAGCAGGTTTTTATGGCTACACCTTC.

This clonotype was counted many times. The V gene is TRBV11-2, the J gene TRBJ2-5; unclear D gene. From germline, CDR1 is SGHAT and CDR2 FQNNGV. This CDR3 has 14 amino acids. The V gene lost 5 bases and the J gene lost 1 base, with 11 bases spanning the gap. CDR3: CASSPWAGQETQYF. CDR3 DNA: TGTGCCAGCAGCCCCTGGGCCGGCCAAGAGACCCAGTACTTC.

A few counts support this clonotype. The chain employs TRBV27 and TRBJ2-1, with 12 bases fitting TRBD1. V shed 7 bases, J shed 7 bases, and the junction held 5 bases outside the gene matches. The CDR3 is 14 residues long. CDR1 and CDR2 (germline): MNHEY, SMNVEV (reference sequence). DNA of the CDR3: TGTGCCAGCACACTGGGACAGGGGGCGAATGAGCAGTTCTTC. This translates into CASTLGQGANEQFF.

The chain couples TRBV11-2 to TRBJ2-3; tentative D call: TRBD2 (6 bases). Germline V gene data show CDR1 as SGHAT and CDR2 as FQNNGV. V lost 1 base and J 6 bases, leaving 11 bases between the germline ends. The CDR3 is 14 amino acids. The CDR3 region is CASSLAGSSDTQYF. Written as DNA, the CDR3 is TGTGCCAGCAGCTTAGCCGGGAGCTCGGATACGCAGTATTTT.

The sample holds a few counts of this clonotype. The chain is built from TRBV4-3 and TRBJ1-4, with TRBD1 matching 10 bases. After removal of 3 bases from V and 7 bases from J, the junction contained 8 bases not matched to a gene. Germline loops: CDR1 LGHNA, CDR2 YSLEER. The CDR3 runs 16 residues. Written as DNA, the CDR3 is TGCGCCAGCAGCCAGGGACAGGGGACGGGATCTGAAAAACTGTTTTTT. This sequence encodes CASSQGQGTGSEKLFF.

The sample holds a few counts of this clonotype. The chain uses TRBV7-9 and TRBJ2-1; D unresolved. V lost 1 base and J lost 0, with 10 bases in between. The CDR3 is 16 amino acids. The germline V gene has CDR1 SEHNR and CDR2 FQNEAQ (reference sequence). The CDR3 bases are TGTGCCAGCAGCTTAGGAGTGCGGAGCTCCTACAATGAGCAGTTCTTC. Translation: CASSLGVRSSYNEQFF. Complete variable domain (other parts from reference TRBV7-9 and TRBJ2-1): DTGVSQNPRHKITKRGQNVTFRCDPISEHNRLYWYRQTLGQGPEFLTYFQNEAQLEKSRLLSDRFSAERPKGSFSTLEIQRTEQGDSAMYLCASSLGVRSSYNEQFFGPGTRLTVL.

This clonotype has just one count. This sequence joins TRBV7-2 and TRBJ1-1; D may be TRBD1 (5 bases). The CDR3 runs 15 residues. Germline V lookup: CDR1 SGHTA, CDR2 FQGNSA. Trimming cost V 4 bases and J 3 bases, with 15 bases left between them. CDR3 DNA sequence: TGTGCCAGCAGCTCCCAGGGCGGGTCTCACACTGAAGCTTTCTTT. It codes for CASSSQGGSHTEAFF.

The chain joins TRBV7-9 to TRBJ2-5; D not certain. The V end lost 7 bases, the J end lost 5 bases, and 20 bases lay between the germline ends. Germline-derived CDR1 and CDR2 are SEHNR and FQNEAQ (reference sequence). The CDR3 is 15 residues long. The CDR3 nucleotides are TGTGCCAGCACTCTCCTTAGACGGTCCGGGGAGACCCAGTACTTC. This sequence encodes CASTLLRRSGETQYF.

The chain employs TRBV11-1 and TRBJ2-2; no firm D call. This CDR3 has 18 residues. The germline gives CDR1 SGHAT, CDR2 FQDESV (reference sequence). The germline V and J ends were trimmed by 0 bases and 0 bases, with 14 bases remaining between them. The CDR3 sequence is CASSLASGAYTNTGELFF. CDR3 DNA sequence: TGTGCCAGCAGCTTAGCGAGTGGAGCATACACGAACACCGGGGAGCTGTTTTTT. The variable domain in full, with the rest retrieved from reference TRBV11-1 and TRBJ2-2, is EAEVAQSPRYKITEKSQAVAFWCDPISGHATLYWYRQILGQGPELLVQFQDESVVDDSQLPKDRFSAERLKGVDSTLKIQPAELGDSAMYLCASSLASGAYTNTGELFFGEGSRLTVL.

This clonotype has only a few counts. The chain is built from TRBV12-3 or TRBV12-4 and TRBJ2-1; 8 bases are a match to TRBD2. The CDR3 runs to 17 residues. The J segment lost 0 bases and the V segment lost 5 bases, leaving 9 bases of the junction unmatched. This CDR3 is CASSTSGSPSSYNEQFF. The CDR3 DNA reads TGTGCCAGCAGTACCAGCGGGAGCCCAAGCTCCTACAATGAGCAGTTCTTC.

The CDR3: CASSHPGQGGEETQYF. The DNA for the CDR3 is TGTGCCAGCAGTCATCCGGGACAGGGAGGTGAGGAGACCCAGTACTTC. The V gene is TRBV6-2 or TRBV6-3, the J gene TRBJ2-5, with 9 bases aligning to TRBD1. Trimming cost V 5 bases and J 5 bases; bases outside gene matches: 12. Germline assignment: CDR1 MNHEY and CDR2 SVGEGT. There are 16 residues in the CDR3.

This clonotype has only a few counts. J is TRBJ2-7 and V is TRBV7-9, with D perhaps TRBD1 (5 bases). Trimming took 7 bases from V and 1 from J, leaving 14 bases between them. Germline values: CDR1 SEHNR, CDR2 FQNEAQ (reference sequence). This CDR3 is built from 14 residues. CDR3 coding DNA: TGTGCCAGCACACCGGACATATCGTCCTACGAGCAGTACTTC. This translates into CASTPDISSYEQYF.

The chain links TRBV6-1 to TRBJ2-5, with D perhaps TRBD1 or TRBD2 (5 bases each). V lost 10 bases and J lost 1, with 16 bases in between. CDR1 is MNHNS, CDR2 SASEGT, per germline. This CDR3 is built from 14 residues. CDR3 nucleotides: TGTGCCACCATTGAGGGACCCCCCCAAGAGACCCAGTACTTC. Encoded protein: CATIEGPPQETQYF.

In this sample, this clonotype turned up a few times. The rearrangement links TRBV28 to TRBJ2-7; D not resolved. The CDR3 totals 14 residues. Germline V lookup: CDR1 MDHEN, CDR2 SYDVKM. V was clipped by 5 bases and J by 5 bases, with 16 bases between them. CDR3 in amino acids: CASSEDQRRDEQYF. CDR3 sequence (DNA): TGTGCCAGCAGTGAAGATCAGCGCAGAGACGAGCAGTACTTC.

The J gene is TRBJ2-1, the V gene TRBV6-2 or TRBV6-3; TRBD2 aligns across 7 bases. The CDR3 has 17 residues. V was clipped by 2 bases and J by 0 bases; unmatched bases: 7. Germline CDR1 reads MNHEY; CDR2 reads SVGEGT. CDR3 region: CASSYPVGGSSYNEQFF. DNA of the CDR3: TGTGCCAGCAGTTACCCCGTGGGAGGGAGCTCCTACAATGAGCAGTTCTTC.

This clonotype has a handful of counts. The J gene is TRBJ2-7, the V gene TRBV5-6, with D perhaps matching TRBD2 (6 bases). The CDR3 has 15 residues. Between the trimmed V and J ends, which lost 0 bases and 5 bases, there was a span of 15 bases. CDR1 is SGHDT and CDR2 is YYEEEE in the germline V gene. CDR3 DNA sequence: TGTGCCAGCAGCTTGGGGCGTGGAGGGTCTCACGAGCAGTACTTC. This codes for CASSLGRGGSHEQYF.